A selection of T cell receptor beta chains follows, all from one sample in a study of cytomegalovirus exposure and HLA in healthy donors. Using immunoSEQ multiplex PCR, the repertoire was profiled, and TCRdb retains in-frame clones only, with some absent. The sample has about 160,000 clones; around 64% are singletons. Material for sequencing was PBMCs. The receptors stem from a woman in her twenties or thirties in good health and CMV-seronegative. Both conserved end residues are part of each CDR3. Each record gives: D gene, clone size, J gene, CDR3 length, V gene, CDR3 protein, CDR3 DNA. The D gene is left open where the match is weak. Some rows mark clone size as missing; the rest say once, few, many or name a class of expanded clone.

NA NA TRBJ2-2 15 TRBV5-4 CASSSGISHTGELFF TGTGCCAGCAGCTCCGGGATTTCCCACACCGGGGAGCTGTTTTTT
TRBD1 NA TRBJ1-1 15 TRBV7-9 CASSPTGQGWNEAFF TGTGCCAGCAGCCCCACCGGACAGGGGTGGAATGAAGCTTTCTTT
NA few TRBJ2-1 15 TRBV5-1 CASSLASGSYNEQFF TGCGCCAGCAGCTTGGCGAGCGGCTCCTACAATGAGCAGTTCTTC
NA once TRBJ1-2 15 TRBV19 CASSPTGGLSYGYTF TGTGCCAGTAGTCCTACCGGGGGTTTGAGCTATGGCTACACCTTC
TRBD1 few TRBJ1-4 14 TRBV18 CASSAGTGVEKLFF TGTGCCAGCTCAGCCGGGACAGGGGTTGAAAAACTGTTTTTT
NA few TRBJ1-1 15 TRBV7-6 CASSLVLGMNTEAFF TGTGCCAGCAGCTTAGTATTGGGCATGAACACTGAAGCTTTCTTT
TRBD1 NA TRBJ1-2 13 TRBV7-2 CASSPGQSYGYTF TGTGCCAGCAGCCCGGGACAGTCGTATGGCTACACCTTC
NA NA TRBJ1-1 15 TRBV7-5 CARSPRTVEVTEAFF TGTGCCAGAAGCCCAAGGACAGTCGAGGTCACTGAAGCTTTCTTT
TRBD1 NA TRBJ2-7 14 TRBV28 CASSSGQGIYEQYF TGTGCCAGCAGTTCGGGACAGGGAATCTACGAGCAGTACTTC
NA NA TRBJ1-5 13 TRBV6-6 CASSLTGDQPQHF TGTGCCAGCAGCCTAACGGGGGATCAGCCCCAGCATTTT
NA few TRBJ1-4 13 TRBV4-1 CASSQWRGEKLFF TGCGCCAGCAGCCAATGGCGCGGTGAAAAACTGTTTTTT
NA few TRBJ1-4 15 TRBV7-9 CASSLQGLANEKLFF TGTGCCAGCAGCTTACAGGGTTTGGCTAATGAAAAACTGTTTTTT
NA few TRBJ2-7 13 TRBV6-5 CASSTLTNHEQYF TGTGCCAGCAGCACGCTGACAAACCACGAGCAGTACTTC
TRBD1 NA TRBJ1-5 14 TRBV15 CATSSRQGEQPQHF TGTGCCACCAGCTCCCGACAGGGAGAGCAGCCCCAGCATTTT
NA NA TRBJ1-1 13 TRBV19 CASSGHPNTEAFF TGTGCCAGTTCCGGACATCCGAACACTGAAGCTTTCTTT
NA NA TRBJ1-5 14 TRBV7-2 CASSLVRAGQPQHF TGTGCCAGCAGCTTAGTGAGGGCTGGCCAGCCCCAGCATTTT
NA NA TRBJ1-6 11 TRBV7-9 CASSSNSPLHF TGTGCCAGCAGCTCGAATTCACCCCTCCACTTT